This T cell receptor (beta chain) was identified during a study of response to subunit inactivated influenza vaccine. This clonotype was seen only a few times. In TCRdb, the RT-PCR reads were re-called with MiXCR into one record per CDR3 protein. The sample holds approximately 230,000 distinct CDR3 sequences, 12% seen once. The CDR3 is 18 residues long. After removal of 0 bases from V and 1 base from J, the junction contained 9 bases not matched to a gene. Per the germline V gene, CDR1 is DFQATT and CDR2 is SNEGSKA (reference sequence). This chain links TRBV20-1 with TRBJ2-7; 13 positions match TRBD2. This specimen consisted of non-naive T cells sorted from PBMCs, obtained less than 15 days before vaccination. This TCR derives from a man aged 50-60 years who received an inactivated influenza vaccine. CDR3 sequence reads: CSARDRGTSGILSYEQYF. DNA for the CDR3: TGCAGTGCTAGAGATCGAGGGACTAGCGGGATCCTTTCCTACGAGCAGTACTTC.